Presented here are 27 T cell receptor beta chains from one specimen sequenced in a study of cytomegalovirus exposure and HLA in healthy donors (dated by TCRdb to 2016 to 2017). The protocol used for the library was the immunoSEQ multiplex PCR assay. A mixture of 60 forward primers for TCR Vbeta segments and 13 reverse primers for TCR Jbeta segments was used in the multiplex PCR. Imported from immuneACCESS, the table was reduced by TCRdb to in-frame sequences with V and J called. These copies leave out some clones; in studies compared against another copy, an unresolved V gene accounts for under half, and the cause of the remainder is not known. The sample yields roughly 190,000 clones; roughly 79% were counted once. Of the sample, 1.6% falls within the top ten clones. The sample was PBMCs. The receptors come from a young woman in good health and CMV-seronegative.

The rearrangement links TRBV6-5 to TRBJ2-3; no clear D. CDR1 is MNHEY, CDR2 SVGAGI, per germline. The CDR3 totals 14 residues. V lost 6 bases to trimming and J lost 5 bases, with 15 bases between them. The CDR3 here is CASSPGRTIDTQYF. The CDR3 DNA sequence: TGTGCCAGCAGCCCTGGTAGAACGATAGATACGCAGTATTTT.

The chain combines TRBV5-5 with TRBJ1-1; the D gene is possibly TRBD1 (5 bases). The CDR3 contains 13 residues. The germline V and J ends were trimmed by 0 bases and 7 bases, with 10 bases remaining between them. Germline CDR1 is SGHKS and CDR2 is YYEKEE (reference sequence). The CDR3, as DNA: TGTGCCAGCAGCTTGGTGGGGCCAATTGAAGCTTTCTTT. It encodes CASSLVGPIEAFF.

The V gene is TRBV19, the J gene TRBJ1-5, with TRBD1 identical over 8 bases. The CDR3 totals 19 residues. Germline CDR1 LNHDA, CDR2 SQIVND (reference sequence). V was pared by 2 bases and J by 0 bases, with 12 bases of the junction left unmatched. CDR3 region: CASSIWTGNLLGSNQPQHF. Here the CDR3 DNA reads TGTGCCAGTAGTATATGGACAGGGAATTTGTTGGGTAGCAATCAGCCCCAGCATTTT.

The chain carries TRBV2 and TRBJ1-1; 8 positions match TRBD1. J gave up 1 base and V 7 bases, and 2 bases lay outside the gene matches. The CDR3 spans 13 residues. Germline loops: CDR1 SNHLY, CDR2 FYNNEI. CDR3: CASNQGANTEAFF. In DNA form, the CDR3 reads TGTGCCAGCAACCAGGGGGCGAACACTGAAGCTTTCTTT.

This chain joins TRBV12-2 and TRBJ2-5; TRBD2, the table's D call, lacks a check against the DNA. TRBV12-2 is described as a pseudogene. The CDR3 extends over 16 amino acids. CDR3 loop: CASRLTNGLGEETQYF. The CDR3 DNA reads TGTGCAAGTCGCTTAACGAATGGACTAGGAGAAGAGACCCAGTACTTC.

The chain's CDR3 is CASSLPNRPYEQYF. CDR3 coding DNA: TGTGCCAGCAGCTTACCGAACAGACCCTACGAGCAGTACTTC. The rearrangement links TRBV5-4 to TRBJ2-7; no reliable D call. The V end was cut by 2 bases, the J end by 2 bases, with 11 bases between. This CDR3 region has 14 residues. CDR1 and CDR2 from the germline V gene are SGHNT and YYREEE (reference sequence).

The chain has TRBV7-9 and TRBJ2-2; D remains unclear. Germline V gene lookup returns CDR1 SEHNR and CDR2 FQNEAQ (reference sequence). There are 16 residues in the CDR3. The V end was cut by 0 bases, the J end by 1 base, with 9 bases between. The CDR3 DNA sequence: TGTGCCAGCAGCTTAGCCTGGGCAGGGAACACCGGGGAGCTGTTTTTT. This translates into CASSLAWAGNTGELFF.

The chain couples TRBV2 to TRBJ1-4; D is possibly TRBD1 (5 bases). Trimming left V 8 bases short and J 5 bases short, with 12 bases between. Germline CDR1 is SNHLY and CDR2 is FYNNEI. This CDR3 comprises 13 residues. CDR3: CASGAGPNEKLFF. In DNA, the CDR3 is TGTGCCAGCGGGGCAGGGCCGAATGAAAAACTGTTTTTT.

CDR3 in DNA: TGCGCCAGCAGCTTGACGGGGGGAGTGAACACTGAAGCTTTCTTT. This gives the protein CASSLTGGVNTEAFF. The chain employs TRBV5-1 and TRBJ1-1; D possibly corresponds to TRBD1 (5 bases). This CDR3 spans 15 amino acids. CDR1 is SGHRS and CDR2 is YFSETQ in the germline V gene. V shed 1 base and J shed 0 bases, with 10 bases lying between them.

The chain combines TRBV5-1 with TRBJ2-3; D unresolved. Germline V CDR1 and CDR2: SGHRS, YFSETQ. The CDR3 runs to 15 residues. V was trimmed by 0 bases and J by 2 bases, leaving 10 bases between them. The CDR3 nucleotides read TGCGCCAGCAGCTTGGCTAGTCAACCCACAGATACGCAGTATTTT. As protein: CASSLASQPTDTQYF.

This clone was observed a single time. The V call is TRBV4-3, the J call TRBJ2-3; perhaps TRBD2 as D (6 bases). CDR3 size: 22 residues. Germline CDR1 is LGHNA and CDR2 is YSLEER. The V end was cut by 0 bases, the J end by 4 bases, with 32 bases between. The CDR3 bases are TGCGCCAGCAGCCAAGATAGCGGACTGGGGGGTCTTCGACTGGGTCCCCCAGATACGCAGTATTTT. Its translation: CASSQDSGLGGLRLGPPDTQYF.

The chain recombines TRBV27 with TRBJ1-6, with TRBD1 identical over 7 bases. The germline CDR1 and CDR2 sequences are MNHEY and SMNVEV (reference sequence). This CDR3 region has 20 residues. Unmatched junction bases numbered 25, after V lost 8 bases and J lost 6 bases. The CDR3 nucleotides are TGTGCCAGCCATCATAACTTCGGGACAGCTGGGGCGAGTGGTAATTCACCCCTCCACTTT. Its protein is CASHHNFGTAGASGNSPLHF.

This clone was counted once. The chain uses TRBV9 and TRBJ2-5; D might be TRBD2 (6 bases). The V gene lost 1 base and the J gene lost 4 bases, with 11 bases spanning the gap. In germline, CDR1 is SGDLS, CDR2 YYNGEE. The CDR3 totals 14 residues. Here the CDR3 reads CASSVLGGPETQYF. The CDR3 nucleotides are TGTGCCAGCAGCGTACTTGGAGGGCCAGAGACCCAGTACTTC. Full variable domain (remainder filled in from reference TRBV9 and TRBJ2-5): DSGVTQTPKHLITATGQRVTLRCSPRSGDLSVYWYQQSLDQGLQFLIQYYNGEERAKGNILERFSAQQFPDLHSELNLSSLELGDSALYFCASSVLGGPETQYFGPGTRLLVL.

V usage is TRBV5-1 and J usage is TRBJ2-3, with D hard to call. Per germline, CDR1 SGHRS and CDR2 YFSETQ. Trimming removed 4 bases from V and 3 bases from J, with 3 bases in between. The CDR3 is made up of 11 amino acids. Here the CDR3 reads CASSLTDTQYF. DNA for the CDR3: TGCGCCAGCAGCCTTACAGATACGCAGTATTTT.

The V call is TRBV30, the J call TRBJ2-7, with 10 bases aligning to TRBD1. V trimming: 4 bases; J trimming: 7 bases; junction bases outside the gene matches: 10. The CDR3 contains 14 residues. Germline CDR1 is GTSNPN and CDR2 is SVGIG (reference sequence). The CDR3 nucleotides read TGTGCCTGGACATCAGACAGGGGGCAAGGAGAGCAGTACTTC. Translating it yields CAWTSDRGQGEQYF. The complete variable domain, with remaining parts taken from reference TRBV30 and TRBJ2-7, reads SQTIHQWPATLVQPVGSPLSLECTVEGTSNPNLYWYRQAAGRGLQLLFYSVGIGQISSEVPQNLSASRPQDRQFILSSKKLLLSDSGFYLCAWTSDRGQGEQYFGPGTRLTVT.

The V gene is TRBV7-2, the J gene TRBJ2-1, with 10 bases lining up with TRBD2. V trimming: 6 bases; J trimming: 15 bases; junction bases outside the gene matches: 8. The CDR3 sequence is 12 residues long. The germline CDR1 and CDR2 sequences are SGHTA and FQGNSA. This CDR3 is CASSRRGTSAFF. CDR3 nucleotides: TGTGCCAGCAGTCGTAGGGGGACTAGCGCGTTCTTC.

The chain links TRBV6-5 to TRBJ1-2; 11 bases align to TRBD1. Germline loops: CDR1 MNHEY, CDR2 SVGAGI. This CDR3 has 14 residues. With V trimmed by 4 bases and J by 6 bases, 4 bases remained unmatched. CDR3: CASSSWDRGDGYTF. The CDR3 DNA is TGTGCCAGCAGTTCGTGGGACAGGGGGGATGGCTACACCTTC.

This clone was observed once. The V gene is TRBV5-1, the J gene TRBJ2-1, with 7 bases fitting TRBD1. Trimming took 0 bases from V and 6 from J; bases not matched to a gene: 6. Germline loops: CDR1 SGHRS, CDR2 YFSETQ. This CDR3 is built from 15 residues. In nucleotides, the CDR3 is TGCGCCAGCAGCTTGGTTTCTGGACAGGTCAATGAGCAGTTCTTC. It is translated as CASSLVSGQVNEQFF. The complete variable domain, with remaining parts taken from reference TRBV5-1 and TRBJ2-1, reads KAGVTQTPRYLIKTRGQQVTLSCSPISGHRSVSWYQQTPGQGLQFLFEYFSETQRNKGNFPGRFSGRQFSNSRSEMNVSTLELGDSALYLCASSLVSGQVNEQFFGPGTRLTVL.

The chain is built from TRBV19 and TRBJ2-3, with TRBD2 matching over 8 bases. Trimming removed 1 base from V and 3 bases from J; junction bases left unmatched: 0. Germline-derived CDR1 and CDR2 are LNHDA and SQIVND (reference sequence). The CDR3 extends over 14 amino acids. The CDR3 nucleotides are TGTGCCAGTAGTATAGCGGGGGGGACAGATACGCAGTATTTT. Protein sequence: CASSIAGGTDTQYF.

This clone appeared a few times. CDR3 sequence: CASSQDRETQYF. In DNA, the CDR3 is TGCGCCAGCAGCCAAGATCGGGAGACCCAGTACTTC. This sequence joins TRBV4-1 and TRBJ2-5; no firm D call. The ends were cut back, 0 bases at V and 5 bases at J, with 4 bases in the middle. Germline CDR1 reads MGHRA; CDR2 reads YSYEKL. CDR3 length equals 12 residues.

This clone was picked up one time. The chain employs TRBV9 and TRBJ2-1, with TRBD1 as a possible D gene (6 bases). CDR1 is SGDLS and CDR2 is YYNGEE in the germline V gene. The CDR3 has 17 residues. Trimming cost V 0 bases and J 0 bases, with 13 bases left between them. Written as DNA, the CDR3 is TGTGCCAGCAGCGTAGGTGTAGGGGGAAGCTCCTACAATGAGCAGTTCTTC. It encodes CASSVGVGGSSYNEQFF.

The chain is built from TRBV15 and TRBJ1-2; D perhaps matches TRBD1 (5 bases). The CDR3 extends over 14 amino acids. V was pared by 7 bases and J by 3 bases, with 15 bases between. Germline values: CDR1 LNHNV, CDR2 YYDKDF (reference sequence). The CDR3 sequence is CATTPGGTDYGYTF. CDR3 DNA sequence: TGTGCCACCACGCCCGGCGGGACGGACTATGGCTACACCTTC.

The V gene is TRBV7-3, the J gene TRBJ1-1, with D tentatively TRBD1 (5 bases). V shed 4 bases and J shed 1 base, with 7 bases lying between them. The CDR3 runs 13 residues. Germline V lookup: CDR1 SGHTA, CDR2 FQGTGA. For the CDR3, the DNA is TGTGCCAGCAGCTCCCAGGGGAACACTGAAGCTTTCTTT. It is translated as CASSSQGNTEAFF. The complete variable domain, with remaining parts taken from reference TRBV7-3 and TRBJ1-1, reads GAGVSQTPSNKVTEKGKYVELRCDPISGHTALYWYRQSLGQGPEFLIYFQGTGAADDSGLPNDRFFAVRPEGSVSTLKIQRTERGDSAVYLCASSSQGNTEAFFGQGTRLTVV.

The genes are TRBV6-4 and TRBJ2-2, with 13 nucleotides matching TRBD2. After removal of 8 bases from V and 2 bases from J, the junction contained 8 bases not matched to a gene. This CDR3 is built from 17 residues. CDR1 is MRHNA and CDR2 is SNTAGT in the germline V gene. CDR3 in amino acids: CASRTSGGPLNTGELFF. In DNA form, the CDR3 reads TGTGCCAGCCGGACTAGCGGGGGCCCCCTCAACACCGGGGAGCTGTTTTTT.

The chain links TRBV19 to TRBJ1-2, with a weak D call TRBD1 (5 bases). The CDR3 has 17 residues. V dropped 4 bases and J dropped 5 bases, with 23 bases sitting between them. The germline CDR1 and CDR2 sequences are LNHDA and SQIVND (reference sequence). CDR3 sequence reads: CASSTLQTVRVIYGYTF. CDR3 nucleotide sequence: TGTGCCAGTAGTACCCTCCAGACAGTCCGGGTAATTTATGGCTACACCTTC.

V and J are TRBV11-2 and TRBJ1-2, with D possibly matching TRBD1 (5 bases). The V gene's germline CDR1 is SGHAT and CDR2 FQNNGV. The CDR3 spans 13 residues. The germline V and J ends were trimmed by 1 base and 6 bases, with 9 bases remaining between them. CDR3: CASSLVGADGYTF. The DNA of the CDR3 is TGTGCCAGCAGCTTAGTAGGGGCTGATGGCTACACCTTC.

The CDR3 DNA follows: TGTGCCAGCAGCTTAGGGACAGGGAAAACTGAAGCTTTCTTT. Translation gives CASSLGTGKTEAFF. The rearrangement joins TRBV5-4 to TRBJ1-1, with 9 bases that match TRBD1. CDR1 and CDR2 from the germline V gene are SGHNT and YYREEE (reference sequence). This CDR3 comprises 14 residues. Losses at the gene ends were 2 bases for V and 5 bases for J; bases not matched to a gene: 4. Using reference TRBV5-4 and TRBJ1-1 for the parts outside the CDR3, the full variable domain is ETGVTQSPTHLIKTRGQQVTLRCSSQSGHNTVSWYQQALGQGPQFIFQYYREEENGRGNFPPRFSGLQFPNYSSELNVNALELDDSALYLCASSLGTGKTEAFFGQGTRLTVV.